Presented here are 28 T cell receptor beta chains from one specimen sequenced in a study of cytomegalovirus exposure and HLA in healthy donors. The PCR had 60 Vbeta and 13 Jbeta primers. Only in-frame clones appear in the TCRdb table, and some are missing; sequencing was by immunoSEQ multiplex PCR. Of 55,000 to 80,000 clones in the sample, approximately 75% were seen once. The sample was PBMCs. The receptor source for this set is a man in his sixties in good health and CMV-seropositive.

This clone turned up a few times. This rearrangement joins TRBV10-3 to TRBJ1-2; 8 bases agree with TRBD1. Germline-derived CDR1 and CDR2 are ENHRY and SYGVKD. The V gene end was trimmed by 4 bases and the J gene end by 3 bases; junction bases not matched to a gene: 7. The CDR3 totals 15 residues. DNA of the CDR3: TGTGCCATCAGTGTAGGGGCAGGGGGCGACTATGGCTACACCTTC. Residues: CAISVGAGGDYGYTF.

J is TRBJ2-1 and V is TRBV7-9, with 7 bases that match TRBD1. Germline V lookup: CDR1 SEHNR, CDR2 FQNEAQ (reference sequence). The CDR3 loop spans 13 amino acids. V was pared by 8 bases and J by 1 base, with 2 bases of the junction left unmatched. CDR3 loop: CASPTGSYNEQFF. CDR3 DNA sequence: TGTGCCAGCCCGACAGGGTCCTACAATGAGCAGTTCTTC.

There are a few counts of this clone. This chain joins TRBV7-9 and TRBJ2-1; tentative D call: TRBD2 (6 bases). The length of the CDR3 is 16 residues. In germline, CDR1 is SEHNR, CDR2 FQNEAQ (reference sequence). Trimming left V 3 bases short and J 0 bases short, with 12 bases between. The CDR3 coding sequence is TGTGCCAGCAGCTTTGCGGGACTTCGCTCCTACAATGAGCAGTTCTTC. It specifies CASSFAGLRSYNEQFF.

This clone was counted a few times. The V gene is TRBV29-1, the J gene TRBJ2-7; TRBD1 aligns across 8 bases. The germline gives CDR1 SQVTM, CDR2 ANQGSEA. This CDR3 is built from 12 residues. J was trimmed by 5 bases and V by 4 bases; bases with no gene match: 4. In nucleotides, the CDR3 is TGCAGCGTTGGGACAGGGTCCCACGAGCAGTACTTC. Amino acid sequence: CSVGTGSHEQYF.

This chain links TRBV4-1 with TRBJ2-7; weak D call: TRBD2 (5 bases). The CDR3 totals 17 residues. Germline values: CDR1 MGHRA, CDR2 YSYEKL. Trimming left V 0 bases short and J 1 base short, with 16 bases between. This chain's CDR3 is CASSQDPAAGASYEQYF. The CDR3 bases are TGCGCCAGCAGCCAAGATCCTGCGGCGGGCGCGTCCTACGAGCAGTACTTC.

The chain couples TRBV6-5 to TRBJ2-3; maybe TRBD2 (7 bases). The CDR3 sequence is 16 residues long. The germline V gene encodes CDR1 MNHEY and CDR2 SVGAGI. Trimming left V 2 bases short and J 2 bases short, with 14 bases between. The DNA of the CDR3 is TGTGCCAGCAGTTACAGGACAGCGGGATACACAGATACGCAGTATTTT. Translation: CASSYRTAGYTDTQYF.

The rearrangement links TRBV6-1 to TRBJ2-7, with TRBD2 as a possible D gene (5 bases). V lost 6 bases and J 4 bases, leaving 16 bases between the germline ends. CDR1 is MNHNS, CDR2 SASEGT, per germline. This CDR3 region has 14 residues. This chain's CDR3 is CASRRRRIGYEQYF. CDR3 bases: TGTGCCAGCAGAAGAAGGAGGATCGGATACGAGCAGTACTTC.

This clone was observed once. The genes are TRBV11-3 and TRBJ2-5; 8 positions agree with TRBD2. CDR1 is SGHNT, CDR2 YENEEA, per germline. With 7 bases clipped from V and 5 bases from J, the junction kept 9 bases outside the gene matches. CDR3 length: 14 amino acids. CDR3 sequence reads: CASKGLDVEETQYF. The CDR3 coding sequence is TGTGCCAGCAAGGGACTAGACGTCGAGGAGACCCAGTACTTC.

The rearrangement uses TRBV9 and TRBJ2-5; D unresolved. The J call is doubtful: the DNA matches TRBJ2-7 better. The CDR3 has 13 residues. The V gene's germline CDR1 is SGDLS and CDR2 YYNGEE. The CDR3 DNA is TGTGCCAGCAGCGTAGATATAAGCTACGAGCAGTACTTC. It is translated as CASSVDISYEQYF.

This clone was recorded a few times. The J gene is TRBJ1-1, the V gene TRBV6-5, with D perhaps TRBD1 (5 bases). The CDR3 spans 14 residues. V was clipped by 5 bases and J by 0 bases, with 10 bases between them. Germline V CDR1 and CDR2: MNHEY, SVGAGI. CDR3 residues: CASSIGGVNTEAFF. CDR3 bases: TGTGCCAGCAGTATTGGAGGGGTGAACACTGAAGCTTTCTTT.

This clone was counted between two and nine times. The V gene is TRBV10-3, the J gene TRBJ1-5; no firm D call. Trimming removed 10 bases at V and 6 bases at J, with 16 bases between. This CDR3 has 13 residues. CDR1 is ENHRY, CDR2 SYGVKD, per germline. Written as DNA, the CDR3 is TGTGCCAGCGCTGATACCGGCGGTCAGCCCCAGCATTTT. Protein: CASADTGGQPQHF.

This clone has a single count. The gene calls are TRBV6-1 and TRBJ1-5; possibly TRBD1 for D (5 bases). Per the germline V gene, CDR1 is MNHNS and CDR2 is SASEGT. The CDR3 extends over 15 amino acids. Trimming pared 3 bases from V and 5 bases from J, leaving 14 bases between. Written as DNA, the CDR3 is TGTGCCAGCAGTGACAGGGCGCTAACTGATCAGCCCCAGCATTTT. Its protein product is CASSDRALTDQPQHF.

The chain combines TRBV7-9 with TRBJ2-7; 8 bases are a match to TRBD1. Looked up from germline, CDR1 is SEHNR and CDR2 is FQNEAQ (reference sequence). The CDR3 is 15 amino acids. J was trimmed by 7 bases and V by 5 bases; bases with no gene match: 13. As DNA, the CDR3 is TGTGCCAGCAGCGTGCGACAGGGGACCCTGGGGGAGCAGTACTTC. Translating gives CASSVRQGTLGEQYF.

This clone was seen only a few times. Here the CDR3 reads CASSSRTGTGYGYTF. The CDR3 DNA is TGTGCCAGCAGCTCCCGGACAGGAACGGGCTATGGCTACACCTTC. The V call is TRBV7-2, the J call TRBJ1-2; 7 bases agree with TRBD1. The V segment lost 4 bases and the J segment 4 bases; nucleotides outside the gene matches: 9. This CDR3 region has 15 residues. CDR1 is SGHTA and CDR2 is FQGNSA in the germline V gene.

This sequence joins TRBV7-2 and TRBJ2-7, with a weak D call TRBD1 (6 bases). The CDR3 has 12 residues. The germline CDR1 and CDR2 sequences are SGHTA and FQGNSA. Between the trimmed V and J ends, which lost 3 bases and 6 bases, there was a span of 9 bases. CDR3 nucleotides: TGTGCCAGCAGCTTCGGGACAACCGAGCAGTACTTC. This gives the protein CASSFGTTEQYF.

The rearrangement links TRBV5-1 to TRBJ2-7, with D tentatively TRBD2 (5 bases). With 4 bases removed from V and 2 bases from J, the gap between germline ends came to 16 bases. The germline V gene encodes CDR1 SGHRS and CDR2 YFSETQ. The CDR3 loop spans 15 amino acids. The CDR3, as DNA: TGCGCCAGCAGCCCCCACGACGAGGGAACCTACGAGCAGTACTTC. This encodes CASSPHDEGTYEQYF. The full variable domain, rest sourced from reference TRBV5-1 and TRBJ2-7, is KAGVTQTPRYLIKTRGQQVTLSCSPISGHRSVSWYQQTPGQGLQFLFEYFSETQRNKGNFPGRFSGRQFSNSRSEMNVSTLELGDSALYLCASSPHDEGTYEQYFGPGTRLTVT.

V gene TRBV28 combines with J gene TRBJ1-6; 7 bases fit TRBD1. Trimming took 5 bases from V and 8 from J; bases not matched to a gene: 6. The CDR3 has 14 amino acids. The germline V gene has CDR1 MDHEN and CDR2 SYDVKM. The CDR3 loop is CASSLRQGHSPLHF. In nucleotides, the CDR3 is TGTGCCAGCAGTCTTCGACAGGGACATTCACCCCTCCACTTT.

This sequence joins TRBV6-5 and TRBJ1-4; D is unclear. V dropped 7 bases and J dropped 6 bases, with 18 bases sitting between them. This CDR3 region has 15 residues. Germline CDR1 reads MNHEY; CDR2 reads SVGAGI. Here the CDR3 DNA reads TGTGCCAGCAACTCCGGACCCACGGGGTATGAAAAACTGTTTTTT. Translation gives CASNSGPTGYEKLFF.

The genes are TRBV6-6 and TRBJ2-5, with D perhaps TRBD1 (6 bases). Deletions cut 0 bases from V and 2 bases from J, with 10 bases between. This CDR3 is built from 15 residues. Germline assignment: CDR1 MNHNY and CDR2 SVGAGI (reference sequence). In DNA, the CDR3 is TGTGCCAGCAGTTACTCACAGGGTGGTCAAGAGACCCAGTACTTC. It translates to CASSYSQGGQETQYF.

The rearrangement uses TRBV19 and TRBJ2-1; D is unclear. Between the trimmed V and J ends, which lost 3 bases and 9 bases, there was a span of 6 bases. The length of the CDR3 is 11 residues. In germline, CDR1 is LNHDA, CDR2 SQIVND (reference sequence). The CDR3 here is CASSIYGEQFF. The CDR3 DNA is TGTGCCAGTAGTATTTACGGTGAGCAGTTCTTC.

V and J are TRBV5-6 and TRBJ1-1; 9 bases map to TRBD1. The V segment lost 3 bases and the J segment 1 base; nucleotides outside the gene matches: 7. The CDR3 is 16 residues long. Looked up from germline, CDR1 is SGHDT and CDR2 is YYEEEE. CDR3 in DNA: TGTGCCAGCAGCTGGGGGACAGGGTTCGGGAACACTGAAGCTTTCTTT. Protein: CASSWGTGFGNTEAFF.

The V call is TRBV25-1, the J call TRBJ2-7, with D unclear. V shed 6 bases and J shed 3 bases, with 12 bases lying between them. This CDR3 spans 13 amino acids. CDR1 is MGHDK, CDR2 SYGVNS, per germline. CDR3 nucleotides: TGTGCCAGCAGGCAGTCTGATTTCTACGAGCAGTACTTC. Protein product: CASRQSDFYEQYF.

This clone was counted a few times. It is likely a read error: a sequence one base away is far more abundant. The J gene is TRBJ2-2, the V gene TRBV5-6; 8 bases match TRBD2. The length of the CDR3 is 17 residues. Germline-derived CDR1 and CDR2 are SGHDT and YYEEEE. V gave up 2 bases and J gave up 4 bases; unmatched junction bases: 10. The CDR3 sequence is CASSLSTSADLTGELFF. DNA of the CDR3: TGTGCCAGCAGCTTATCGACTAGCGCGGACCTCACCGGGGAGCTGTTTTTT.

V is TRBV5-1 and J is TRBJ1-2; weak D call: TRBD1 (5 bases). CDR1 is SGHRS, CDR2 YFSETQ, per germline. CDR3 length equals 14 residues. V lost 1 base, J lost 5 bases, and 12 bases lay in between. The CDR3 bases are TGCGCCAGCAGCTTGAGCCCAGGGTCGTATGGCTACACCTTC. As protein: CASSLSPGSYGYTF.

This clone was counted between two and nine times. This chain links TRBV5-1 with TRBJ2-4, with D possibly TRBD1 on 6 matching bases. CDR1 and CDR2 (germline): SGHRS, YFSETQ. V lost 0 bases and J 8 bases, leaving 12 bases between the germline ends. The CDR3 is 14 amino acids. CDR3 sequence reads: CASSLGNREHIQYF. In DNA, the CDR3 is TGCGCCAGCAGCTTGGGGAACAGGGAACACATTCAGTACTTC.

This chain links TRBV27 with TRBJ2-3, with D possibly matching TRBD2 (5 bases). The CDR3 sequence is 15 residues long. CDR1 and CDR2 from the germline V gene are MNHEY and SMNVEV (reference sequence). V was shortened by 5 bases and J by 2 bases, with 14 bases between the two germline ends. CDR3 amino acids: CASSRRSGYTDTQYF. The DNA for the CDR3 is TGTGCCAGCAGTCGACGATCGGGGTACACAGATACGCAGTATTTT.

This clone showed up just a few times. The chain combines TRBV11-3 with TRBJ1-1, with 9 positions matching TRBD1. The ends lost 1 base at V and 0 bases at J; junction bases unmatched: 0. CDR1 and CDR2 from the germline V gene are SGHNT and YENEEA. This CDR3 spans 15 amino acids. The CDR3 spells CASSLGDRVNTEAFF. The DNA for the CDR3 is TGTGCCAGCAGCTTAGGGGACAGGGTGAACACTGAAGCTTTCTTT. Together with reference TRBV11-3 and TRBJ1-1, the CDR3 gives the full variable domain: EAGVVQSPRYKIIEKKQPVAFWCNPISGHNTLYWYLQNLGQGPELLIRYENEEAVDDSQLPKDRFSAERLKGVDSTLKIQPAELGDSAVYLCASSLGDRVNTEAFFGQGTRLTVV.

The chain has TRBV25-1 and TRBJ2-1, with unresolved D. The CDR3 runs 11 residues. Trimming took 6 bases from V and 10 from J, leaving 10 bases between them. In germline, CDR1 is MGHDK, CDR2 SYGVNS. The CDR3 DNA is TGTGCCAGCAGCCTAGGATGGGAGCAGTTCTTC. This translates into CASSLGWEQFF. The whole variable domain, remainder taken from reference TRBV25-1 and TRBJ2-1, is EADIYQTPRYLVIGTGKKITLECSQTMGHDKMYWYQQDPGMELHLIHYSYGVNSTEKGDLSSESTVSRIRTEHFPLTLESARPSHTSQYLCASSLGWEQFFGPGTRLTVL.